The subject of this entry is one T cell receptor (beta chain). Its target is unknown. The CDR3 is made up of 14 amino acids. The V segment lost 6 bases and the J segment 4 bases; nucleotides outside the gene matches: 8. Germline V gene data show CDR1 as MDHEN and CDR2 as SYDVKM. This entry comes from a study of T cell clonotyping in hematopoietic cell transplantation. Study results and caveats: Few recipient clonotypes overlapped donors; over 95% were de novo at given depth. Graft donor and pretransplant recipient Inverse Simpson Index values predicted broader posttransplant TCR diversity.

Measured with immunoSEQ multiplex PCR; TCRdb has only the in-frame clones, and not every one. The top ten hold 6.1% of the sample, which has roughly 3,000 clones, 70% to 85% seen once. The J gene is TRBJ2-7, the V gene TRBV28; 8 positions agree with TRBD1. Sequences were derived from peripheral blood mononuclear cells, sampled 30 days after allogeneic stem cell transplant. The clonotype originates from a male patient aged 60-70 years who had an allogeneic stem cell transplant, so T cells may come from the graft donor. Some clones in this sample may be carry-over from other donors' samples. CDR3 sequence reads: CASSRTGNGYEQYF. DNA for the CDR3: TGTGCCAGCAGCCGGACAGGGAATGGGTACGAGCAGTACTTC.